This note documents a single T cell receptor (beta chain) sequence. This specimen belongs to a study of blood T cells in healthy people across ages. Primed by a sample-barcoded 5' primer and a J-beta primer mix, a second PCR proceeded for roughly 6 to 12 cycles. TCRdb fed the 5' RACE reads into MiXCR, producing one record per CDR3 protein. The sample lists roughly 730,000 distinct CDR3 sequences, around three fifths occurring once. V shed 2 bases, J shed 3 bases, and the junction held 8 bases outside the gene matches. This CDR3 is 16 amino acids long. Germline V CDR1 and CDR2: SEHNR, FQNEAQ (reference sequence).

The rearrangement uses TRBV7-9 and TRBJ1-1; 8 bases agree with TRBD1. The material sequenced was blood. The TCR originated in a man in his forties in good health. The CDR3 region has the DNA TGTGCCAGCAGCTTAAGCGACAGGGGAGTCGACACTGAAGCTTTCTTT. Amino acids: CASSLSDRGVDTEAFF.